This paragraph reports one T cell receptor beta chain. Its cognate antigen is unknown. The data are from a study of T cells expressing NK-cell markers. Overall study: Sequenced donors, eight in total, included seven who were HCMV-seropositive and one who was seronegative.

Study-level findings and limits: Six donors carried dominant NKG2C+ clonotypes that made up roughly 1.0-7.0% of their CD8+ T cells.

This CDR3 is built from 15 residues. Each CDR3 protein gets one entry in TCRdb, which reprocessed the 5' RACE reads and gives no DNA. This sample contains under 600,000 distinct CDR3 sequences. The sequence came from a woman between 50 and 59 years old in good health. Material: blood T cells: a sorted CD56 or NKG2C T cell subset, CD4+ or CD8+ T cells, or bulk PBMC T cells (not recorded which). The rearrangement links TRBV12-3 or TRBV12-4 to TRBJ2-2; with no DNA, the TCRdb D assignment of TRBD1 cannot be verified. CDR3 amino acids: CASSARTGAIGELFF.